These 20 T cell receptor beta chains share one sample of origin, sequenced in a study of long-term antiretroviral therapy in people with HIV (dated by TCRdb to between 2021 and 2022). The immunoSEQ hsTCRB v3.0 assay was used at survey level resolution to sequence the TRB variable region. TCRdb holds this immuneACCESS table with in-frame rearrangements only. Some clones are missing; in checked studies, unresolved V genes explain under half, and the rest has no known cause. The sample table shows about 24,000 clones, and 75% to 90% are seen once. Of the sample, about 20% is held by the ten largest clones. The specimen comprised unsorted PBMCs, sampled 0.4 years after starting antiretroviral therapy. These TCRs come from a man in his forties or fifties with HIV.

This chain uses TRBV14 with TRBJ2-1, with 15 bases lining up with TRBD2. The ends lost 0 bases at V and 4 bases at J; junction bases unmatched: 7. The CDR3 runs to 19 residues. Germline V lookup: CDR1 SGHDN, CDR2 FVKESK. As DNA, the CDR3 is TGTGCCAGCAGCCAAGATCCCGGGACTAGCGGGGGGAGGTACAATGAGCAGTTCTTC. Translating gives CASSQDPGTSGGRYNEQFF.

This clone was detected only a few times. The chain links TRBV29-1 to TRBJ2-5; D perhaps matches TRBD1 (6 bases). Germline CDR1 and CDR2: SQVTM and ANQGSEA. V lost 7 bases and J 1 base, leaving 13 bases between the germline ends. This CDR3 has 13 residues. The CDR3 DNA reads TGCAGCGCCAGACAGGATCTCCAAGAGACCCAGTACTTC. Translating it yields CSARQDLQETQYF. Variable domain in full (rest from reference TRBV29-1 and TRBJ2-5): SAVISQKPSRDICQRGTSLTIQCQVDSQVTMMFWYRQQPGQSLTLIATANQGSEATYESGFVIDKFPISRPNLTFSTLTVSNMSPEDSSIYLCSARQDLQETQYFGPGTRLLVL.

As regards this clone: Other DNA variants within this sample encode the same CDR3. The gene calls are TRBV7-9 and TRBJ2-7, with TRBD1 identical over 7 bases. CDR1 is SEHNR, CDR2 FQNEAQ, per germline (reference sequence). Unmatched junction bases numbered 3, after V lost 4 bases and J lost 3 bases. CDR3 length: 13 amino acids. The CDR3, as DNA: TGTGCCAGCAGCTCTCCAGGGGGCTACGAGCAGTACTTC. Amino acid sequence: CASSSPGGYEQYF.

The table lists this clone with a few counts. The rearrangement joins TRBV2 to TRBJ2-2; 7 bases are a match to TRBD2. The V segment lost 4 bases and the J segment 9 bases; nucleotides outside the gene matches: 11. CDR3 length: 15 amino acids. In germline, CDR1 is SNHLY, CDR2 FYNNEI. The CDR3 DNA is TGTGCCAGCAGTGTCAACCCCTTACTAGCGCGGGAGCTGTTTTTT. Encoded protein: CASSVNPLLARELFF.

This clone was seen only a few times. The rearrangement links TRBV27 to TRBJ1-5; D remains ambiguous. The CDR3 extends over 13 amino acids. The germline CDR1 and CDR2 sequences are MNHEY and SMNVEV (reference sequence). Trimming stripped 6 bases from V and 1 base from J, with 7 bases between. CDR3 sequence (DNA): TGTGCCAGCAGGGGGTGGAGCAATCAGCCCCAGCATTTT. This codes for CASRGWSNQPQHF.

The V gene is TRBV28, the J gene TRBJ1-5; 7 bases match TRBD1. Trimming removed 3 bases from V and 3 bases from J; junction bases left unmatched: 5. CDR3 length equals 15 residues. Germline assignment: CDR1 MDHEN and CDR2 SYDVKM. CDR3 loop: CASSFGQVYNQPQHF. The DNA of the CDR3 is TGTGCCAGCAGTTTTGGACAGGTATACAATCAGCCCCAGCATTTT.

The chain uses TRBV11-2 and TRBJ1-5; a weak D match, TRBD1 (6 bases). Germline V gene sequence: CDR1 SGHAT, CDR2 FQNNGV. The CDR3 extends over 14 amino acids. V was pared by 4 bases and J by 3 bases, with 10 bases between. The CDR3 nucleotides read TGTGCCAGCAGCTCAGACAGGAACAATCAGCCCCAGCATTTT. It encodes CASSSDRNNQPQHF.

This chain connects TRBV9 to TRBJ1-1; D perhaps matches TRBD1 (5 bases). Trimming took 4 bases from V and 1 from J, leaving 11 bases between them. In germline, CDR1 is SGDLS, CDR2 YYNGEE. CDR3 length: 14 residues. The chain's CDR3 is CASSLGTSNTEAFF. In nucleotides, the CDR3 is TGTGCCAGCAGCCTCGGGACGTCGAACACTGAAGCTTTCTTT.

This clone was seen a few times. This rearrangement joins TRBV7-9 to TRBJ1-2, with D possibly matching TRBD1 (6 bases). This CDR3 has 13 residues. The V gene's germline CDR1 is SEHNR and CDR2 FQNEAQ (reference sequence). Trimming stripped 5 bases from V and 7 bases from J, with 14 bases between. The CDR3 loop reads CASSLRSGAGYTF. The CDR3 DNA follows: TGTGCCAGCAGCCTACGATCAGGGGCTGGCTACACCTTC.

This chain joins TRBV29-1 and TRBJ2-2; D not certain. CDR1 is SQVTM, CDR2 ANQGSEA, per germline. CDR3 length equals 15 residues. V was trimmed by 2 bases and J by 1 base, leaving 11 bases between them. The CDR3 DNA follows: TGCAGCGTTGAAACTCCAAAGGGGAACACCGGGGAGCTGTTTTTT. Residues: CSVETPKGNTGELFF.

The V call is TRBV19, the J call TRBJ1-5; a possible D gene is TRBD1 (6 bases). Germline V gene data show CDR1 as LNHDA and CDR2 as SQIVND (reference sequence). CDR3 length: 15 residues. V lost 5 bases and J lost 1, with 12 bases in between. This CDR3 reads CASSPLDRSNQPQHF. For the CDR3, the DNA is TGTGCCAGTAGTCCCCTCGACAGGAGCAATCAGCCCCAGCATTTT.

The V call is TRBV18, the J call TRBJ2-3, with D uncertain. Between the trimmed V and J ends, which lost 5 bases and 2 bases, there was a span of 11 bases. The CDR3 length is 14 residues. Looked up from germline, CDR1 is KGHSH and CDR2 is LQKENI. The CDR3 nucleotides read TGTGCCAGCTCAGCGGTCACCTTCACAGATACGCAGTATTTT. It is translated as CASSAVTFTDTQYF.

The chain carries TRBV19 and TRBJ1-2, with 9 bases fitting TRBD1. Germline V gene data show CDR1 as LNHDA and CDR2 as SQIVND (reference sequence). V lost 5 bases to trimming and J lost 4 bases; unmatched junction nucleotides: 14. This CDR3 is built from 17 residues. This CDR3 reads CASSPEHRQGVSYGYTF. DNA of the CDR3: TGTGCCAGTAGTCCCGAACACCGACAGGGGGTCAGCTATGGCTACACCTTC. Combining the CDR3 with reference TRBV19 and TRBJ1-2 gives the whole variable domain DGGITQSPKYLFRKEGQNVTLSCEQNLNHDAMYWYRQDPGQGLRLIYYSQIVNDFQKGDIAEGYSVSREKKESFPLTVTSAQKNPTAFYLCASSPEHRQGVSYGYTFGSGTRLTVV.

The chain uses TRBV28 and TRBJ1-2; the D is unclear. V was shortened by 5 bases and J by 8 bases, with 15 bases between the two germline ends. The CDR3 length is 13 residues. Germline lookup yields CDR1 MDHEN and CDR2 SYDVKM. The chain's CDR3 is CASSPRGVRGYTF. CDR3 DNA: TGTGCCAGCAGTCCGCGCGGGGTCAGAGGCTACACCTTC.

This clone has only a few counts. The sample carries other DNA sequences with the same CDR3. CDR3 DNA sequence: TGTGCCAGCAGGTACCAGGGGGACGGTGGCTACACCTTC. Residues: CASRYQGDGGYTF. V gene TRBV6-6 combines with J gene TRBJ1-2; 7 bases are shared with TRBD1. Trimming took 6 bases from V and 7 from J; bases not matched to a gene: 8. This CDR3 comprises 13 residues. CDR1 is MNHNY and CDR2 is SVGAGI in the germline V gene (reference sequence).

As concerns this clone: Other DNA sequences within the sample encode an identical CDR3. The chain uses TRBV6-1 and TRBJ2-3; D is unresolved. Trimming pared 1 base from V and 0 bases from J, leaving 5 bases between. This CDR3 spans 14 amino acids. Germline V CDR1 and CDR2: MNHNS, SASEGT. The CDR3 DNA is TGTGCCAGCAGTGAAGGGTCTAGCACAGATACGCAGTATTTT. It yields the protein CASSEGSSTDTQYF.

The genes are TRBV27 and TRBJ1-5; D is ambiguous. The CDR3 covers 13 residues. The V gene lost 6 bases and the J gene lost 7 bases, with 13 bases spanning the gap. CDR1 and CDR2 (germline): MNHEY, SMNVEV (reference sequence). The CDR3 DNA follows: TGTGCCAGCAGCTTTGGGCCCGGCCAGCCCCAGCATTTT. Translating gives CASSFGPGQPQHF.

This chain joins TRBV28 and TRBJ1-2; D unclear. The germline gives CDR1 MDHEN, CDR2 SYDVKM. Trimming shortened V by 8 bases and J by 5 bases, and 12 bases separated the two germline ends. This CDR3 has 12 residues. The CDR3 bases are TGTGCCAGCCGGACGAGACTATATGGCTACACCTTC. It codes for CASRTRLYGYTF.

The CDR3: CATSILAGVYEQYF. CDR3 coding DNA: TGTGCCACCAGTATACTAGCGGGGGTCTACGAGCAGTACTTC. The chain is built from TRBV15 and TRBJ2-7; 11 bases map to TRBD2. The CDR3 extends over 14 amino acids. The ends lost 6 bases at V and 3 bases at J; junction bases unmatched: 4. Looked up from germline, CDR1 is LNHNV and CDR2 is YYDKDF (reference sequence).

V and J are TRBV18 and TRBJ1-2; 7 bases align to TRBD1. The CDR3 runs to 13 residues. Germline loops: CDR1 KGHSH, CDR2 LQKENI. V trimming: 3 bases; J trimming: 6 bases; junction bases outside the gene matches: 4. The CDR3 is CASSPGTEHGYTF. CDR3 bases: TGTGCCAGCTCACCCGGGACAGAGCATGGCTACACCTTC.